This TCR beta chain originates from a study of T cell repertoires in cytomegalovirus infection. Background on the study: Public TCR beta signatures indicated both CMV infection and matching HLA type.

Each CDR3 protein gets one entry after TCRdb re-called the reads with MiXCR. The sample has about 920,000 distinct CDR3 sequences, roughly a third seen once. This clonotype was seen more than once but under ten times. The antigen is undetermined. V lost 10 bases and J lost 1, with 11 bases in between. The CDR3 contains 12 residues. Germline values: CDR1 ENHRY, CDR2 SYGVKD. Study observations and caveats: The ex vivo response was dominated by HLA-C-restricted CMV-specific TCR beta clonotypes. Individuals carrying CMV plus the relevant HLA were identified by cumulative frequency of public TCR beta families.

This chain joins TRBV10-3 and TRBJ2-7; no definite D call. The source of this sequence is a human donor in good health (CMV status not recorded). Some clones in this sample may be carry-over from other donors' samples. The sample consisted of cultured CD8+ T cells from PBMCs, taken from culture after CMV antigen stimulation. The CDR3 spells CATTAESYEQYF. The DNA of the CDR3 is TGTGCCACCACCGCGGAGTCCTACGAGCAGTACTTC.